The 28 T cell receptor beta chains in this list originate from one sample, sequenced in a study of T cells after yellow fever vaccination. From the 5' RACE reads, TCRdb called clonotypes with MiXCR, one entry per CDR3 protein. The repertoire holds 300,000 to 400,000 distinct CDR3 sequences, approximately 12% seen once, with more than 3% in the top ten. Sequenced here: CD4+ T cells sorted from PBMCs, sampled 15 days after the yellow fever booster vaccination. These receptors were obtained from a man aged 18 to 35 who received the YFV17D yellow fever vaccine.

This clonotype has just one count. The gene calls are TRBV11-3 and TRBJ2-3; D could derive from TRBD1 or TRBD2 (5 bases each). CDR1 is SGHNT and CDR2 is YENEEA in the germline V gene. The CDR3 sequence is 14 residues long. V was trimmed by 0 bases and J by 8 bases, leaving 12 bases between them. The CDR3 loop is CASSLDLGEPTQYF. DNA for the CDR3: TGTGCCAGCAGCTTAGATCTGGGGGAACCTACGCAGTATTTT.

The table lists this clonotype with a few counts. This chain links TRBV7-3 with TRBJ2-2; D is unresolved. Trimming stripped 5 bases from V and 4 bases from J, with 11 bases between. CDR3 length: 14 residues. Germline V gene data show CDR1 as SGHTA and CDR2 as FQGTGA. Here the CDR3 reads CASSPRLATGELFF. The CDR3 DNA sequence: TGTGCCAGCAGCCCCCGCTTGGCCACCGGGGAGCTGTTTTTT.

This clonotype was observed a few times. In DNA, the CDR3 is TGCGCCAGCAGCTTGGCCAAGGGTAGGCAGGGCTACACCTTC. Translated: CASSLAKGRQGYTF. V and J are TRBV5-1 and TRBJ1-2; no definite D call. The V end lost 0 bases, the J end lost 8 bases, and 14 bases lay between the germline ends. CDR1 is SGHRS and CDR2 is YFSETQ in the germline V gene. The CDR3 is 14 amino acids.

This clonotype appeared many times. The chain links TRBV7-9 to TRBJ2-7, with 11 positions matching TRBD2. The CDR3 covers 16 residues. V trimming: 5 bases; J trimming: 2 bases; junction bases outside the gene matches: 8. CDR1 is SEHNR, CDR2 FQNEAQ, per germline (reference sequence). CDR3 in DNA: TGTGCCAGCAGCCCTAGCGGGGGGCTCACAGCCTACGAGCAGTACTTC. Encoded protein: CASSPSGGLTAYEQYF. The full variable domain, rest sourced from reference TRBV7-9 and TRBJ2-7, is DTGVSQNPRHKITKRGQNVTFRCDPISEHNRLYWYRQTLGQGPEFLTYFQNEAQLEKSRLLSDRFSAERPKGSFSTLEIQRTEQGDSAMYLCASSPSGGLTAYEQYFGPGTRLTVT.

The J gene is TRBJ1-2, the V gene TRBV29-1; TRBD1 is a possible D gene (6 bases). Trimming shortened V by 5 bases and J by 8 bases, and 12 bases separated the two germline ends. Germline V CDR1 and CDR2: SQVTM, ANQGSEA. The CDR3 is 11 residues long. CDR3 DNA sequence: TGCAGCGTTCGAGGGGGTTCGGGCTACACCTTC. The encoded protein is CSVRGGSGYTF.

The V call is TRBV4-1, the J call TRBJ2-1; possibly TRBD1 for D (6 bases). CDR3 size: 13 residues. V lost 0 bases and J 10 bases, leaving 10 bases between the germline ends. CDR1 and CDR2 (germline): MGHRA, YSYEKL. CDR3 in amino acids: CASSQDRQAEQFF. In DNA, the CDR3 is TGCGCCAGCAGCCAAGATCGACAGGCGGAGCAGTTCTTC.

The genes are TRBV29-1 and TRBJ1-2; D is unresolved. The V gene's germline CDR1 is SQVTM and CDR2 ANQGSEA. This CDR3 contains 12 residues. Between the trimmed V and J ends, which lost 3 bases and 6 bases, there was a span of 11 bases. The CDR3 here is CSVDSRSDGYTF. The CDR3 DNA is TGCAGCGTTGATTCAAGAAGCGATGGCTACACCTTC.

This clonotype was seen once. This sequence may be a read error, since a much larger clone differs from it by one base. V gene TRBV29-1 combines with J gene TRBJ2-7; possibly TRBD2 for D (6 bases). Germline loops: CDR1 SQVTM, CDR2 ANQGSEA. This CDR3 comprises 13 residues. CDR3: CRVVGSYHYEQYF. CDR3 in DNA: TGCAGAGTTGTCGGGAGTTACCACTACGAGCAGTACTTC.

This clonotype was observed many times. The CDR3 spells CASSPGQPNLGDTQYF. CDR3 DNA: TGCGCCAGCAGCCCGGGACAGCCGAACCTAGGGGATACGCAGTATTTT. The V and J genes are TRBV5-1 and TRBJ2-3, with TRBD1 matching over 7 bases. The trim removed 4 bases at V and 6 bases at J, leaving 14 bases unmatched. This CDR3 is built from 16 residues. Germline lookup yields CDR1 SGHRS and CDR2 YFSETQ.

This clonotype occurred many times. The chain combines TRBV29-1 with TRBJ2-3; D gene uncertain. The CDR3 runs 12 residues. V was pared by 6 bases and J by 0 bases, with 7 bases between. Germline CDR1 is SQVTM and CDR2 is ANQGSEA. CDR3 in amino acids: CSVYYSTDTQYF. In nucleotides, the CDR3 is TGCAGCGTCTATTACAGCACAGATACGCAGTATTTT.

This chain connects TRBV18 to TRBJ2-7; 14 bases match TRBD2. The junction had 17 bases not matched to a gene; V was cut back by 4 bases and J by 6 bases. The V gene's germline CDR1 is KGHSH and CDR2 LQKENI. The CDR3 runs 19 residues. In DNA, the CDR3 is TGTGCCAGCTCACTTAAAGGACTAGCGGGGGGCTCGCTCCGGGCCGAGCAGTACTTC. Its protein is CASSLKGLAGGSLRAEQYF.

This clonotype showed up just a few times. This CDR3 reads CASSVLGNTGELFF. The DNA for the CDR3 is TGTGCCAGCAGCGTATTGGGGAACACCGGGGAGCTGTTTTTT. The chain uses TRBV9 and TRBJ2-2; no firm D call. Germline lookup yields CDR1 SGDLS and CDR2 YYNGEE. V was trimmed by 1 base and J by 1 base, leaving 5 bases between them. The CDR3 sequence is 14 residues long.

This clonotype has at least ten counts. The V and J genes are TRBV7-9 and TRBJ2-7; D is possibly TRBD2 (5 bases). Germline CDR1 reads SEHNR; CDR2 reads FQNEAQ (reference sequence). The CDR3 is 15 residues long. V lost 5 bases and J 0 bases, leaving 14 bases between the germline ends. The CDR3 nucleotides are TGTGCCAGCAGCCCCCGACCTGAGGGCTCCTACGAGCAGTACTTC. Translated: CASSPRPEGSYEQYF.

The chain is built from TRBV7-6 and TRBJ2-2; 7 bases line up with TRBD1. The trim removed 5 bases at V and 0 bases at J, leaving 3 bases unmatched. Germline V CDR1 and CDR2: SGHVS, FNYEAQ. The CDR3 length is 15 residues. The CDR3 is CASSQGGSNTGELFF. The CDR3 region has the DNA TGTGCCAGCAGCCAAGGGGGCTCGAACACCGGGGAGCTGTTTTTT.

CDR3 region: CASSRTGVDGYTF. The CDR3 region has the DNA TGCGCCAGCAGCCGAACAGGGGTGGATGGCTACACCTTC. This sequence joins TRBV4-1 and TRBJ1-2, with TRBD1 matching 7 bases. J lost 6 bases, V lost 4 bases, and 5 bases had no gene match. Germline CDR1 MGHRA, CDR2 YSYEKL. The length of the CDR3 is 13 residues.

In this sample, this clonotype turned up a few times. This chain uses TRBV7-8 with TRBJ2-7; possibly TRBD2 for D (5 bases). The CDR3 consists of 13 residues. Germline V gene sequence: CDR1 SGHVS, CDR2 FQNEAQ. V was clipped by 1 base and J by 2 bases, with 6 bases between them. CDR3 protein: CASSLERAYEQYV. The CDR3 DNA reads as TGTGCCAGCAGCTTAGAGAGGGCCTACGAGCAGTACGTC.

The CDR3 bases are TGTGCCAGCAGTTTGAGAAGGGAGGAGGGTGCTTTCTTT. Translating gives CASSLRREEGAFF. This chain joins TRBV12-3 or TRBV12-4 and TRBJ1-1, with D unclear. Trimming stripped 3 bases from V and 11 bases from J, with 16 bases between. CDR3 length: 13 residues.

The sample holds a few counts of this clonotype. V and J are TRBV20-1 and TRBJ2-5; a weak D match, TRBD1 (6 bases). Trimming left V 3 bases short and J 5 bases short, with 13 bases between. Germline CDR1 and CDR2: DFQATT and SNEGSKA (reference sequence). The CDR3 sequence is 13 residues long. This chain's CDR3 is CSASTGLRETQYF. The CDR3 DNA sequence: TGCAGTGCTAGTACAGGGCTTAGGGAGACCCAGTACTTC.

This clonotype was picked up a small number of times. V gene TRBV7-3 combines with J gene TRBJ2-3; TRBD2 might be the D (5 bases). The germline CDR1 and CDR2 sequences are SGHTA and FQGTGA. The CDR3 is made up of 13 amino acids. Trimming removed 3 bases at V and 4 bases at J, with 8 bases between. The CDR3 nucleotides are TGTGCCAGCAGCTTTTACGGGGCAGATACGCAGTATTTT. This translates into CASSFYGADTQYF.

This clonotype appeared a few times. This chain's CDR3 is CASSRGGYQETQYF. The DNA of the CDR3 is TGTGCCAGCAGCCGCGGAGGGTACCAAGAGACCCAGTACTTC. This chain links TRBV7-2 with TRBJ2-5, with D possibly TRBD2 on 6 matching bases. Trimming removed 5 bases at V and 0 bases at J, with 10 bases between. Germline-derived CDR1 and CDR2 are SGHTA and FQGNSA. The CDR3 loop spans 14 amino acids.

This clonotype has at least ten counts. The gene calls are TRBV5-1 and TRBJ1-4; D may be TRBD1 (6 bases). Germline values: CDR1 SGHRS, CDR2 YFSETQ. V lost 4 bases and J 7 bases, leaving 17 bases between the germline ends. This CDR3 is built from 15 residues. The CDR3 spells CASSPGHLAGEKLFF. The CDR3 bases are TGCGCCAGCAGCCCGGGACACCTGGCGGGTGAAAAACTGTTTTTT.

In this sample, this clonotype turned up many times. The J gene is TRBJ2-7, the V gene TRBV3-1; D uncertain. The CDR3 is 15 residues long. V was pared by 1 base and J by 7 bases, with 17 bases between. Per the germline V gene, CDR1 is LGHDT and CDR2 is YNNKEL (reference sequence). The DNA for the CDR3 is TGTGCCAGCAGCCAAGGTGTCCAGGCAAGTGGGGAGCAGTACTTC. Its protein product is CASSQGVQASGEQYF.

The J gene is TRBJ2-2, the V gene TRBV18; D is undetermined. The CDR3 consists of 16 residues. V lost 2 bases, J lost 2 bases, and 12 bases lay in between. Germline CDR1 and CDR2: KGHSH and LQKENI. The DNA of the CDR3 is TGTGCCAGCTCACCAATTCCACTACCCAACACCGGGGAGCTGTTTTTT. The encoded protein is CASSPIPLPNTGELFF.

This rearrangement joins TRBV29-1 to TRBJ1-2, with 8 positions matching TRBD1. The CDR3 consists of 13 residues. The J segment lost 8 bases and the V segment lost 6 bases, leaving 11 bases of the junction unmatched. Germline CDR1 is SQVTM and CDR2 is ANQGSEA. CDR3 sequence: CSVGDRSVEGYTF. For the CDR3, the DNA is TGCAGCGTAGGGGACAGGTCGGTGGAAGGCTACACCTTC. Together with reference TRBV29-1 and TRBJ1-2, the CDR3 gives the full variable domain: SAVISQKPSRDICQRGTSLTIQCQVDSQVTMMFWYRQQPGQSLTLIATANQGSEATYESGFVIDKFPISRPNLTFSTLTVSNMSPEDSSIYLCSVGDRSVEGYTFGSGTRLTVV.

This clonotype was recorded a few times. This chain connects TRBV18 to TRBJ1-1; weak D call: TRBD1 (5 bases). CDR1 is KGHSH, CDR2 LQKENI, per germline. V lost 3 bases to trimming and J lost 4 bases, with 18 bases between them. This CDR3 comprises 16 residues. The CDR3 sequence is CASSPASGVTFTEAFF. CDR3 bases: TGTGCCAGCTCACCTGCGTCGGGGGTGACATTCACTGAAGCTTTCTTT.

This clonotype was seen more than once but under ten times. CDR3 coding DNA: TGTGCCAGCAGTAGCAGGGGCGCCGGACGGAATTCACCCCTCCACTTT. Encoded protein: CASSSRGAGRNSPLHF. The J gene is TRBJ1-6, the V gene TRBV12-3 or TRBV12-4; a possible D gene is TRBD1 (6 bases). The CDR3 totals 16 residues. Trimming cost V 5 bases and J 7 bases, with 18 bases left between them.

At least ten counts were recorded for this clonotype. This sequence joins TRBV7-3 and TRBJ2-3, with a possible D match to TRBD2 (6 bases). Germline V lookup: CDR1 SGHTA, CDR2 FQGTGA. Trimming cost V 5 bases and J 4 bases, with 19 bases left between them. The CDR3 totals 16 residues. The CDR3 DNA reads as TGTGCCAGCAGCCCCCACCCGGGACTGCAAGCAGATACGCAGTATTTT. Translating it yields CASSPHPGLQADTQYF. Looking up the rest from reference TRBV7-3 and TRBJ2-3 gives the full variable domain: GAGVSQTPSNKVTEKGKYVELRCDPISGHTALYWYRQSLGQGPEFLIYFQGTGAADDSGLPNDRFFAVRPEGSVSTLKIQRTERGDSAVYLCASSPHPGLQADTQYFGPGTRLTVL.

The V gene is TRBV10-3, the J gene TRBJ2-2; unclear D gene. V lost 8 bases to trimming and J lost 2 bases, with 9 bases between them. CDR3 length: 13 residues. Germline CDR1 reads ENHRY; CDR2 reads SYGVKD. The DNA of the CDR3 is TGTGCCATCGCAGAGATTAACACCGGGGAGCTGTTTTTT. It codes for CAIAEINTGELFF.